This is a list of T cell receptor beta chains from one sample in a study of beta chain features in type 1 diabetes. Some clones are missing from TCRdb's copy, which holds only in-frame ones; the method was immunoSEQ multiplex PCR. Found here are hundreds of thousands of clones, more than 13% of them singletons; the top ten hold just under 0.04%. The sequenced sample consisted of naive CD4+ T cells from blood. These receptors originate from a young man with type 1 diabetes. Each CDR3 is given with its conserved first and last residue. D genes are given only for firm matches. A clone size is listed for some rows: how often the clone was seen (once, few, many), or a class if it is expanded.

>TRBJ2-3|-|TRBV19|-
CASSIGNDEASTDTQYF
TGTGCCAGTAGTATAGGGAACGATGAAGCTAGCACAGATACGCAGTATTTT
>TRBJ1-6|-|TRBV5-6|few
CASTQRLGGDSPLHF
TGTGCCAGCACCCAAAGGTTGGGAGGCGATTCACCCCTCCACTTT
>TRBJ2-3|TRBD1|TRBV7-2|few
CASSRPRTGGRDTQYF
TGTGCCAGCAGCCGACCGCGGACAGGGGGGAGAGATACGCAGTATTTT
>TRBJ2-2|-|TRBV7-3|few
CASSSGGPYTGELFF
TGTGCCAGCAGCTCCGGGGGGCCTTACACCGGGGAGCTGTTTTTT
>TRBJ1-1|TRBD1|TRBV2|few
CATAGGTEAFF
TGTGCCACAGCAGGGGGCACTGAAGCTTTCTTT
>TRBJ2-1|TRBD2|TRBV2|-
CASSYLLAGGAYNEQFF
TGTGCCAGCAGTTATCTCCTAGCGGGAGGTGCGTACAATGAGCAGTTCTTC
>TRBJ1-1|-|TRBV10-3|-
CAISEGHGFTEAFF
TGTGCCATCAGTGAGGGGCACGGGTTCACTGAAGCTTTCTTT
>TRBJ1-1|TRBD1|TRBV13|few
CASSLTGVTEAFF
TGTGCCAGCAGCTTAACAGGGGTCACTGAAGCTTTCTTT
>TRBJ2-1|-|TRBV7-9|-
CASSFGTSNNEQFF
TGTGCCAGCAGCTTCGGAACTAGCAACAATGAGCAGTTCTTC
>TRBJ2-5|-|TRBV18|few
CASSPEETQYF
TGTGCCAGCTCACCAGAGGAGACCCAGTACTTC
>TRBJ2-1|-|TRBV5-6|-
CASSLPPRGTYNEQFF
TGTGCCAGCAGCTTACCTCCACGGGGAACGTACAATGAGCAGTTCTTC
>TRBJ1-3|-|TRBV25-1|-
CASLGSGGNTIYF
TGTGCCAGCCTGGGTTCTGGAGGAAACACCATATATTTT
>TRBJ2-7|TRBD1|TRBV5-1|few
CASSAGQVVAREQYF
TGCGCCAGCAGCGCAGGACAGGTTGTAGCGCGGGAGCAGTACTTC
>TRBJ1-1|-|TRBV30|-
CAWTRTAPTEAFF
TGTGCCTGGACGAGGACAGCCCCCACTGAAGCTTTCTTT
>TRBJ1-5|TRBD1|TRBV2|few
CASSEGQGRNQPQHF
TGTGCCAGCAGTGAAGGACAGGGCCGCAATCAGCCCCAGCATTTT
>TRBJ2-3|-|TRBV11-3|-
CASSRRGTDTQYF
TGTGCCAGCAGCCGGCGGGGCACAGATACGCAGTATTTT
>TRBJ2-1|-|TRBV2|few
CASSILELGNEQFF
TGTGCCAGCAGTATACTAGAGTTGGGCAATGAGCAGTTCTTC
>TRBJ2-2|-|TRBV7-2|few
CASSFGPLRTGELFF
TGTGCCAGCAGCTTTGGGCCTCTTAGAACCGGGGAGCTGTTTTTT
>TRBJ2-7|TRBD2|TRBV4-1|-
CASSQALSGSPYEQYF
TGCGCCAGCAGCCAAGCCCTCAGCGGGAGTCCCTACGAGCAGTACTTC
>TRBJ1-1|-|TRBV28|few
CASSLYQTEAFF
TGTGCCAGCAGCCTCTATCAGACTGAAGCTTTCTTT
>TRBJ2-5|-|TRBV29-1|-
CSAAGGGLSLTETQYF
TGCAGCGCTGCCGGCGGCGGATTGAGTCTAACAGAGACCCAGTACTTC
>TRBJ2-7|-|TRBV18|-
CASSPPGRTYEQYF
TGTGCCAGCTCACCACCGGGACGGACCTACGAGCAGTACTTC
>TRBJ2-1|TRBD1|TRBV18|-
CASGTGRANEQFF
TGTGCCAGCGGGACAGGGCGAGCCAATGAGCAGTTCTTC
>TRBJ1-2|-|TRBV7-9|-
CASSFRGAGYGYTF
TGTGCCAGCAGCTTCCGTGGCGCGGGCTATGGCTACACCTTC
>TRBJ2-5|-|TRBV14|few
CASSQRLSGTPYATQYF
TGTGCCAGCAGCCAACGTCTTTCCGGGACTCCCTATGCGACCCAGTACTTC
>TRBJ2-5|TRBD2|TRBV5-1|-
CASSLAGGETQYF
TGCGCCAGCAGCCTCGCGGGGGGTGAGACCCAGTACTTC
>TRBJ2-7|-|TRBV6-6|few
CASSRGRGALSYEQYF
TGTGCCAGCAGTAGGGGCAGGGGGGCCCTCTCCTACGAGCAGTACTTC
>TRBJ2-7|-|TRBV5-4|-
CASSLGRQVSYEQYF
TGTGCCAGCAGCTTGGGGCGCCAGGTCTCCTACGAGCAGTACTTC
>TRBJ2-7|TRBD1|TRBV5-1|-
CASSLETGAYEQYF
TGCGCCAGCAGCTTGGAGACAGGGGCCTACGAGCAGTACTTC
>TRBJ1-2|-|TRBV4-1|-
CASSRGDYGYTF
TGCGCCAGCAGCCGAGGTGACTATGGCTACACCTTC
>TRBJ2-1|TRBD1|TRBV28|-
CASSGQGLDEQFF
TGTGCCAGCAGCGGACAGGGGTTGGATGAGCAGTTCTTC
>TRBJ1-5|TRBD1|TRBV19|few
CASSDRGYQPQHF
TGTGCCAGTAGTGACAGGGGTTATCAGCCCCAGCATTTT
>TRBJ2-5|-|TRBV30|few
CACMRGVYQETQYF
TGTGCCTGTATGAGGGGGGTGTACCAAGAGACCCAGTACTTC
>TRBJ2-3|-|TRBV30|few
CAWSKIRNTDTQYF
TGTGCCTGGAGTAAAATCCGGAACACAGATACGCAGTATTTT
>TRBJ2-3|TRBD1|TRBV18|few
CASSIRGQSTDTQYF
TGTGCCAGCTCAATACGGGGACAGAGCACAGATACGCAGTATTTT
>TRBJ2-3|-|TRBV29-1|few
CSVQGPTDTQYF
TGCAGCGTACAGGGTCCGACAGATACGCAGTATTTT
>TRBJ2-3|-|TRBV6-6|-
CASVGGLDTQYF
TGTGCCAGCGTGGGGGGCCTAGATACGCAGTATTTT
>TRBJ1-6|TRBD1|TRBV28|-
CASSQGGSPLHF
TGTGCCAGCAGTCAGGGGGGTTCACCCCTCCACTTT
>TRBJ2-3|-|TRBV15|-
CATSTPSTDTQYF
TGTGCCACCAGCACCCCTAGCACAGATACGCAGTATTTT
>TRBJ1-1|-|TRBV7-2|-
CASSFSPGNTEAFF
TGTGCCAGCAGCTTCTCCCCCGGGAACACTGAAGCTTTCTTT
>TRBJ1-5|-|TRBV30|-
CAEVDQGWDYQPQHF
TGTGCCGAGGTCGATCAGGGTTGGGATTATCAGCCCCAGCATTTT
>TRBJ1-2|-|TRBV5-4|few
CASSLGHQGGYGYTF
TGTGCCAGCAGCTTGGGACACCAAGGTGGCTATGGCTACACCTTC
>TRBJ2-2|-|TRBV6-5|few
CASSYSARMTGELFF
TGTGCCAGCAGTTACTCTGCCAGGATGACCGGGGAGCTGTTTTTT
>TRBJ1-2|-|TRBV5-6|-
CASSPWSQIYGYTF
TGTGCCAGCAGCCCCTGGTCCCAAATATATGGCTACACCTTC
>TRBJ2-2|TRBD1|TRBV6-5|-
CASRRDSTGELFF
TGTGCCAGCAGAAGGGACAGCACCGGGGAGCTGTTTTTT
>TRBJ2-5|TRBD1|TRBV5-1|few
CASSLGPQGQETQYF
TGCGCCAGCAGCTTGGGGCCACAGGGGCAAGAGACCCAGTACTTC
>TRBJ1-1|-|TRBV5-4|-
CASSLTSQGNTEAFF
TGTGCCAGCAGCTTGACCTCACAGGGTAACACTGAAGCTTTCTTT
>TRBJ2-7|-|TRBV6-5|-
CASSYSPRTSYEQYF
TGTGCCAGCAGTTACTCGCCACGGACCTCCTACGAGCAGTACTTC
>TRBJ2-5|TRBD2|TRBV6-6|few
CASSWSGVGPGETQYF
TGTGCCAGCAGTTGGAGCGGGGTGGGGCCTGGGGAGACCCAGTACTTC
>TRBJ1-6|TRBD1|TRBV7-2|many
CASSTGQGKLVHF
TGTGCCAGCAGCACTGGACAGGGAAAGTTAGTCCACTTT
>TRBJ2-5|-|TRBV6-5|few
CASSVRGRETQYF
TGTGCCAGCAGTGTTCGGGGCCGGGAGACCCAGTACTTC
>TRBJ1-2|-|TRBV27|few
CASSLDRDYYGYTF
TGTGCCAGCAGTTTGGACAGAGATTACTATGGCTACACCTTC
>TRBJ2-7|-|TRBV9|few
CASSVAVGNYEQYF
TGTGCCAGCAGCGTAGCGGTAGGAAACTACGAGCAGTACTTC
>TRBJ2-5|-|TRBV5-1|few
CASSSVGGGQETQYF
TGCGCCAGCAGCTCCGTCGGGGGAGGCCAAGAGACCCAGTACTTC
>TRBJ2-3|TRBD2|TRBV7-9|few
CASSLGSASGLGTDTQYF
TGTGCCAGCAGCTTAGGGTCGGCTAGCGGCCTCGGCACAGATACGCAGTATTTT
>TRBJ1-5|-|TRBV7-2|few
CASTQSVIGRQPQHF
TGTGCCAGCACCCAGTCAGTAATAGGGAGACAGCCCCAGCATTTT
>TRBJ2-5|-|TRBV11-2|-
CASSSSSQETQYF
TGTGCCAGCAGTTCTAGCAGCCAAGAGACCCAGTACTTC
>TRBJ2-1|TRBD1|TRBV28|few
CASSFLGTGGDEQFF
TGTGCCAGCAGTTTCCTTGGGACAGGGGGGGATGAGCAGTTCTTC